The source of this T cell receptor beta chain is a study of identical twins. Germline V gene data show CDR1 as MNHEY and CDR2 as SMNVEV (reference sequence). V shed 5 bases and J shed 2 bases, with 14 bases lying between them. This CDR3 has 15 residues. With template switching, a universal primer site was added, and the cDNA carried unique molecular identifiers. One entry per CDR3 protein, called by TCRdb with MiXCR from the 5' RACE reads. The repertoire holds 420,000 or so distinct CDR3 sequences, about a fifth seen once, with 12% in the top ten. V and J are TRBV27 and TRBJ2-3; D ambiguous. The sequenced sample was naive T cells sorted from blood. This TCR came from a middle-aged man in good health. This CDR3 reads CASSPTGYHTDTQYF. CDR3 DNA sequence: TGTGCCAGCAGTCCCACGGGCTACCACACAGATACGCAGTATTTT.